This T cell receptor (beta chain) was sequenced in a study of blood T cell repertoires in COVID-19. Across the whole study: From T cells, B-cell-depleted T cells, or PBMCs came the material, which was cDNA or gDNA.

Under the authors' procedure: The assay estimated nucleated cells by amplifying reference gene primers. TCRdb keeps only in-frame clones here, not all; method: immunoSEQ multiplex PCR. The V and J calls and clone size were taken over from that table, and D and trimming were inferred from the DNA. The sample carries over 85,000 clones, approximately 85% recorded once. Trimming pared 2 bases from V and 12 bases from J, leaving 14 bases between. The CDR3 sequence is 13 residues long. The material sequenced was peripheral blood. The source is a human donor in a cohort sampled during active COVID-19. The V and J genes are TRBV12-3 or TRBV12-4 and TRBJ2-1; D is ambiguous. The CDR3 bases are TGTGCCAGCAGTTTATCTAAGCCCGGCGGGCAGTTCTTC. Residues: CASSLSKPGGQFF.